This T cell receptor beta chain was retrieved from a study of shared clonotypes between healthy human individuals. Some clones are missing from TCRdb's copy, which holds only in-frame ones; the method was immunoSEQ multiplex PCR. The profile shows about 1,500,000 clones, around 97% of them singletons. Study-level points and caveats: Compared with clonotypes that all four donors shared, non-shared clonotypes had lower generation probabilities.

With respect to this clone: Its specificity is not known. The same CDR3 is also encoded by other DNA sequences in this sample.

Germline V gene lookup returns CDR1 MDHEN and CDR2 SYDVKM. This CDR3 region has 15 residues. Trimming cost V 4 bases and J 1 base, with 13 bases left between them. The chain combines TRBV28 with TRBJ1-1; D is possibly TRBD1 (5 bases). The material sequenced was naive CD4+ T cells sorted from blood. The subset: CD45RA+ positively selected. This clonotype was obtained from a man aged 25-45 years in good health. The CDR3 bases are TGTGCCAGCAGTTCTCCCGGGACGGAGAACACTGAAGCTTTCTTT. It yields the protein CASSSPGTENTEAFF.